What follows are 21 T cell receptor beta chains derived from one specimen sequenced in a study of response to subunit inactivated influenza vaccine. TCRdb ran MiXCR on the RT-PCR reads and lists one entry per CDR3 protein. The table records some 480,000 distinct CDR3 sequences, about a tenth of them present only once. Material: PBMCs from blood, obtained 40 to 50 days after vaccination. These receptors were obtained from a man aged 50 to 60 who received an inactivated influenza vaccine.

About this clonotype itself: The junction differs from germline at one of its ends, possibly a read error. The chain combines TRBV12-3 or TRBV12-4 with TRBJ2-7; D is unclear. The CDR3 is 13 amino acids. Here the CDR3 DNA reads TGTGCCAGCAGTTTGGGCCTTTCCTACGAGCACTACTTC. This sequence encodes CASSLGLSYEHYF.

The J gene is TRBJ2-7, the V gene TRBV4-2; 7 bases align to TRBD2. Per the germline V gene, CDR1 is LGHNA and CDR2 is YNFKEQ. V shed 3 bases and J 5 bases; nucleotides not matched to a gene: 10. The CDR3 is 15 residues long. In nucleotides, the CDR3 is TGTGCCAGCAGCCATCTGGGGGACTACCGCAACGAGCAGTACTTC. Protein product: CASSHLGDYRNEQYF.

Concerning this clonotype itself: The conserved final phenylalanine or tryptophan is absent from the CDR3, which likely points to a read error. The rearrangement links TRBV28 to TRBJ2-3, with 9 bases aligning to TRBD2. CDR1 and CDR2 (germline): MDHEN, SYDVKM. The CDR3 consists of 12 residues. Germline trimming cut 4 bases from V and 11 bases from J; bases unmatched to any gene: 4. The CDR3 DNA follows: TGTGCCAGCAGTTCCCGGCGGGGGGGGCAGTATTCT. Translating it yields CASSSRRGGQYS.

This clonotype was picked up a small number of times. This chain connects TRBV4-2 to TRBJ2-3, with TRBD2 identical over 10 bases. J was trimmed by 4 bases and V by 1 base; bases with no gene match: 8. Per the germline V gene, CDR1 is LGHNA and CDR2 is YNFKEQ. The CDR3 consists of 17 residues. The CDR3 spells CASSQGAAGGWADTQYF. CDR3 nucleotide sequence: TGTGCCAGCAGCCAAGGGGCAGCGGGGGGGTGGGCAGATACGCAGTATTTT.

The chain joins TRBV6-5 to TRBJ2-3; 8 bases are a match to TRBD2. V lost 0 bases and J lost 5; bases outside the gene matches: 4. The CDR3 runs to 15 residues. CDR1 and CDR2 from the germline V gene are MNHEY and SVGAGI. In DNA, the CDR3 is TGTGCCAGCAGTTACTCGGGACTAGGGTTAGATACGCAGTATTTT. As protein: CASSYSGLGLDTQYF.

This clonotype was seen only a few times. The V and J genes are TRBV7-2 and TRBJ2-1, with a tentative D call TRBD2 (6 bases). V was clipped by 5 bases and J by 2 bases, with 13 bases between them. Germline CDR1 reads SGHTA; CDR2 reads FQGNSA. The CDR3 runs to 15 residues. The CDR3 region has the DNA TGTGCCAGCAGCCCATCTAGCGCCGCCTACAATGAGCAGTTCTTC. Residues: CASSPSSAAYNEQFF.

In DNA form, the CDR3 reads TGTGCCAGCACAGAGCGGGAGGGCGGGTTCACAGATACGCAGTATTTT. Its translation is CASTEREGGFTDTQYF. The chain employs TRBV27 and TRBJ2-3, with 10 bases aligning to TRBD2. Germline V gene data show CDR1 as MNHEY and CDR2 as SMNVEV (reference sequence). The junction had 9 bases not matched to a gene; V was cut back by 7 bases and J by 2 bases. The CDR3 has 16 amino acids.

This clonotype was picked up many times. The V gene is TRBV7-2, the J gene TRBJ2-7; 11 bases match TRBD1. The junction had 6 bases not matched to a gene; V was cut back by 4 bases and J by 4 bases. CDR1 is SGHTA and CDR2 is FQGNSA in the germline V gene. This CDR3 is built from 15 residues. The DNA of the CDR3 is TGTGCCAGCAGCTCGACAGGGACAGGGGGATACGAGCAGTACTTC. Translated: CASSSTGTGGYEQYF. The full variable domain, rest sourced from reference TRBV7-2 and TRBJ2-7, is GAGVSQSPSNKVTEKGKDVELRCDPISGHTALYWYRQSLGQGLEFLIYFQGNSAPDKSGLPSDRFSAERTGGSVSTLTIQRTQQEDSAVYLCASSSTGTGGYEQYFGPGTRLTVT.

The chain is built from TRBV7-8 and TRBJ2-4; the match to TRBD1 covers 8 bases. Germline V gives CDR1 SGHVS, CDR2 FQNEAQ. This CDR3 is 16 amino acids long. V lost 1 base, J lost 0 bases, and 2 bases stayed unmatched. The CDR3 here is CASSLVGTGAKNIQYF. CDR3 DNA: TGTGCCAGCAGCTTAGTGGGGACAGGAGCCAAAAACATTCAGTACTTC.

J is TRBJ2-1 and V is TRBV7-6; weak D call: TRBD2 (7 bases). Germline values: CDR1 SGHVS, CDR2 FNYEAQ. V gave up 3 bases and J gave up 9 bases, with 24 bases separating them. The CDR3 extends over 17 amino acids. The DNA of the CDR3 is TGTGCCAGCAGCTTGAGCCAAGGAGTGGGGGGGGCACGTGAGCAGTTCTTC. Protein: CASSLSQGVGGAREQFF.

V usage is TRBV21-1 and J usage is TRBJ2-7; the table's D call, TRBD1, was not checked against the DNA. TRBV21-1 is reported as a pseudogene. The CDR3 runs 13 residues. The CDR3 spells CASSIRDSDEQYF. The CDR3 nucleotides are TGTGCCAGCAGCATACGGGACAGTGACGAGCAGTACTTC.

This chain joins TRBV5-1 and TRBJ2-1, with 11 bases matching TRBD2. The CDR3 sequence is 15 residues long. The V segment lost 0 bases and the J segment 8 bases; nucleotides outside the gene matches: 4. Germline CDR1 and CDR2: SGHRS and YFSETQ. The CDR3 is CASSLALAGGYEQFF. In DNA, the CDR3 is TGCGCCAGCAGCTTGGCCCTAGCGGGGGGCTATGAGCAGTTCTTC.

This clonotype was seen repeatedly, ten times or more. The chain has TRBV20-1 and TRBJ1-5; TRBD1 matches at 7 bases. The CDR3 totals 14 residues. Unmatched junction bases numbered 9, after V lost 4 bases and J lost 6 bases. CDR1 DFQATT and CDR2 SNEGSKA come from the germline V gene (reference sequence). CDR3 DNA sequence: TGCAGTGCTACTCATTCGACAGGGAGTCAGCCCCAGCATTTT. Protein product: CSATHSTGSQPQHF.

The rearrangement links TRBV11-1 to TRBJ2-3; possibly TRBD2 for D (5 bases). V was shortened by 5 bases and J by 0 bases, with 21 bases between the two germline ends. The CDR3 runs to 18 residues. Germline lookup yields CDR1 SGHAT and CDR2 FQDESV (reference sequence). The CDR3 DNA is TGTGCCAGCAGCCTGGGGTTCGGGAACCCTACCAGCACAGATACGCAGTATTTT. Protein product: CASSLGFGNPTSTDTQYF.

This clonotype appeared a few times. This chain joins TRBV6-1 and TRBJ2-2; D unresolved. With 6 bases removed from V and 4 bases from J, the gap between germline ends came to 12 bases. The length of the CDR3 is 14 residues. Germline assignment: CDR1 MNHNS and CDR2 SASEGT. The DNA of the CDR3 is TGTGCCAGCAGAGAATATCGCGGCACCGGGGAGCTGTTTTTT. Protein product: CASREYRGTGELFF.

The chain is built from TRBV5-1 and TRBJ2-3; 8 bases are a match to TRBD1. The CDR3 sequence is 16 residues long. Germline loops: CDR1 SGHRS, CDR2 YFSETQ. V trimming: 4 bases; J trimming: 3 bases; junction bases outside the gene matches: 10. The CDR3 DNA follows: TGCGCCAGCAGCACCGGGGACAGGCAAACGACAGATACGCAGTATTTT. It codes for CASSTGDRQTTDTQYF. The full variable domain, with the rest looked up from reference TRBV5-1 and TRBJ2-3, is KAGVTQTPRYLIKTRGQQVTLSCSPISGHRSVSWYQQTPGQGLQFLFEYFSETQRNKGNFPGRFSGRQFSNSRSEMNVSTLELGDSALYLCASSTGDRQTTDTQYFGPGTRLTVL.

This clonotype showed up just a few times. The rearrangement links TRBV20-1 to TRBJ2-1; D not resolved. The CDR3 has 13 residues. Germline V gene lookup returns CDR1 DFQATT and CDR2 SNEGSKA (reference sequence). V lost 1 base and J 9 bases, leaving 13 bases between the germline ends. CDR3 bases: TGCAGTGCTAGAGCCGAACGGCAGCGTGAGCAGTTCTTC. This gives the protein CSARAERQREQFF.

This clonotype showed up just a few times. The chain joins TRBV5-1 to TRBJ2-7, with unresolved D. The CDR3 covers 13 residues. The V end lost 0 bases, the J end lost 3 bases, and 7 bases lay between the germline ends. Germline assignment: CDR1 SGHRS and CDR2 YFSETQ. The DNA of the CDR3 is TGCGCCAGCAGCTTGGACGGACGCTACGAGCAGTACTTC. Protein product: CASSLDGRYEQYF.

The chain combines TRBV7-2 with TRBJ1-5, with D possibly being TRBD1 (6 bases). The CDR3 has 17 residues. The V end lost 5 bases, the J end lost 2 bases, and 19 bases lay between the germline ends. CDR1 is SGHTA, CDR2 FQGNSA, per germline. The CDR3 sequence: CASSPGGPTSGNQPQHF. In nucleotides, the CDR3 is TGTGCCAGCAGCCCGGGGGGCCCGACCAGTGGCAATCAGCCCCAGCATTTT.

This clonotype was observed a handful of times. The CDR3 region has the DNA TGTGCCAGCAGCTCAACAATGTGGGACAGGGCGAGCACTGAAGCTTTCTTT. This gives the protein CASSSTMWDRASTEAFF. V gene TRBV7-2 combines with J gene TRBJ1-1, with 9 positions matching TRBD1. The CDR3 spans 17 residues. Germline V gene data show CDR1 as SGHTA and CDR2 as FQGNSA. V shed 4 bases and J 4 bases; nucleotides not matched to a gene: 13. The full variable domain, completed using reference TRBV7-2 and TRBJ1-1, is GAGVSQSPSNKVTEKGKDVELRCDPISGHTALYWYRQSLGQGLEFLIYFQGNSAPDKSGLPSDRFSAERTGGSVSTLTIQRTQQEDSAVYLCASSSTMWDRASTEAFFGQGTRLTVV.

The rearrangement joins TRBV4-1 to TRBJ2-2, with D maybe TRBD1 (5 bases). With 3 bases removed from V and 0 bases from J, the gap between germline ends came to 11 bases. CDR3 size: 16 residues. The germline gives CDR1 MGHRA, CDR2 YSYEKL. Here the CDR3 DNA reads TGCGCCAGCAGCCAGGCAGGGTTGGCGAACACCGGGGAGCTGTTTTTT. Translation: CASSQAGLANTGELFF.